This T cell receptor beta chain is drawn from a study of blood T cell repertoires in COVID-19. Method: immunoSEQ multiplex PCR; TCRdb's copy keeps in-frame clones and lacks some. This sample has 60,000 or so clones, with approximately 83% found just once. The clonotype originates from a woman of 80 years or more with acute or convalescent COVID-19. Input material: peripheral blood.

CDR3 coding DNA: TGTGCCAGCAGCGTAGTGGCAGGAGGAATAAGGACCGGGGAGCTGTTTTTT. Encoded protein: CASSVVAGGIRTGELFF. The chain employs TRBV9 and TRBJ2-2; possible D gene TRBD2, 5 bases. The germline V gene encodes CDR1 SGDLS and CDR2 YYNGEE. V was shortened by 0 bases and J by 5 bases, with 17 bases between the two germline ends. The CDR3 contains 17 residues. The complete variable domain, with remaining parts taken from reference TRBV9 and TRBJ2-2, reads DSGVTQTPKHLITATGQRVTLRCSPRSGDLSVYWYQQSLDQGLQFLIQYYNGEERAKGNILERFSAQQFPDLHSELNLSSLELGDSALYFCASSVVAGGIRTGELFFGEGSRLTVL.